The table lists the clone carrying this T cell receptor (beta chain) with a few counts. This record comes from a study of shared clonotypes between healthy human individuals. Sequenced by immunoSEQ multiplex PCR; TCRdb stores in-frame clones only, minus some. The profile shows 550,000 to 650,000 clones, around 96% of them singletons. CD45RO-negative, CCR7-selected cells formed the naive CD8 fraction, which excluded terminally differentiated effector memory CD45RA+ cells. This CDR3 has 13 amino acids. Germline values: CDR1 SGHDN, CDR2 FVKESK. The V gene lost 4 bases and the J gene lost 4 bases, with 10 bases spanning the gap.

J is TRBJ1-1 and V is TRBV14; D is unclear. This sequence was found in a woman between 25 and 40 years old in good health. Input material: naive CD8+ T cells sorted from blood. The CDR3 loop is CASSLRPITEAFF. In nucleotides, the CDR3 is TGTGCCAGCAGCCTTCGACCGATCACTGAAGCTTTCTTT.